A selection of T cell receptor beta chains follows, all from one sample in a study of blood T cell repertoires in COVID-19. Method: immunoSEQ multiplex PCR; TCRdb's copy keeps in-frame clones and lacks some. The sample contains 95,000 to 110,000 clones, roughly 90% of which appear only once. Sequencing was done on a sample of peripheral blood. These receptors all come from a man aged 35-49 years with active or convalescent COVID-19. Both conserved end residues are part of each CDR3. A D gene is named only where the DNA matches it firmly. Some rows mark clone size as missing; the rest say once, few, many or name a class of expanded clone.

TRBJ2-7,-,TRBV27,TRBD1,CASRSQGAYSYEQYF,TGTGCCAGCAGGTCACAGGGGGCTTACTCCTACGAGCAGTACTTC
TRBJ2-5,once,TRBV7-9,-,CASSQGLAETQYF,TGTGCCAGCAGCCAAGGGCTAGCGGAGACCCAGTACTTC
TRBJ1-2,few,TRBV30,-,CAWRSLQGTNYGYTF,TGTGCCTGGAGGTCCCTGCAGGGGACTAACTATGGCTACACCTTC
TRBJ2-5,once,TRBV19,-,CASSLDGGATQYF,TGTGCCAGTAGTCTGGACGGGGGTGCGACCCAGTACTTC
TRBJ1-1,once,TRBV7-3,-,CASSLVGEEDTEAFF,TGTGCCAGCAGCCTCGTCGGGGAAGAGGACACTGAAGCTTTCTTT
TRBJ1-2,-,TRBV6-5,-,CASTSRGGYTF,TGTGCCAGCACCTCCAGGGGAGGCTACACCTTC
TRBJ1-2,-,TRBV5-1,TRBD1,CASSPAPDRLRGYTF,TGCGCCAGCAGCCCGGCCCCGGACAGGCTTAGGGGCTACACCTTC
TRBJ1-2,-,TRBV6-5,-,CATREWAGDYGYTF,TGTGCCACCCGAGAGTGGGCGGGTGACTATGGCTACACCTTC
TRBJ2-7,-,TRBV25-1,-,CASRKEGRVIEQYF,TGTGCCAGCAGGAAGGAGGGGCGCGTTATCGAGCAGTACTTC
TRBJ1-1,-,TRBV5-1,-,CASSLTGWNTEAFF,TGCGCCAGCAGCTTGACAGGGTGGAACACTGAAGCTTTCTTT
TRBJ1-5,-,TRBV1,-,CTSSQDFEVTGNQPQHF,TGCACCAGCAGCCAAGATTTTGAGGTCACGGGCAATCAGCCCCAGCATTTT
TRBJ1-4,-,TRBV9,-,CASSVGPQGTNEKLFF,TGTGCCAGCAGCGTAGGGCCGCAGGGAACTAATGAAAAACTGTTTTTT
TRBJ2-7,-,TRBV27,TRBD1,CASRDRDYEQYF,TGTGCCAGCAGGGACAGGGACTACGAGCAGTACTTC
TRBJ1-1,once,TRBV19,-,CASSIERTTEAFF,TGTGCCAGTAGTATAGAGCGTACCACTGAAGCTTTCTTT
TRBJ1-6,once,TRBV18,-,CASYQGGANSPLHF,TGTGCCAGCTACCAAGGGGGAGCGAATTCACCCCTCCACTTT
TRBJ1-2,-,TRBV7-9,-,CASSVDSFVYGYTF,TGTGCCAGCAGCGTGGACAGCTTTGTCTATGGCTACACCTTC
TRBJ1-5,-,TRBV7-2,TRBD1,CASSLSRGLNNQPQHF,TGTGCCAGCAGCTTATCCAGGGGGCTTAACAATCAGCCCCAGCATTTT
TRBJ1-2,-,TRBV20-1,TRBD1,CSASPFARGGLELSGYTF,TGCAGTGCTAGTCCCTTTGCGAGAGGGGGCCTGGAACTGTCTGGCTACACCTTC
TRBJ2-5,-,TRBV19,TRBD2,CASRNLLAGGETQYF,TGTGCCAGTAGGAATCTCCTAGCGGGAGGTGAGACCCAGTACTTC
TRBJ1-2,once,TRBV10-3,TRBD1,CAIRGGQGTENYGYTF,TGTGCCATCAGGGGGGGACAGGGGACTGAAAACTATGGCTACACCTTC
TRBJ2-5,-,TRBV5-5,-,CASSDYGKIGVETQYF,TGTGCCAGCAGCGACTACGGGAAGATAGGTGTGGAGACCCAGTACTTC
TRBJ2-7,-,TRBV6-2/TRBV6-3,TRBD2,CASSRDSGFRAYEQYF,TGTGCCAGCAGTCGGGATAGCGGGTTTCGGGCCTACGAGCAGTACTTC
TRBJ1-4,-,TRBV5-1,TRBD1,CASSSGTGFEKLFF,TGCGCCAGCAGCTCCGGGACAGGGTTTGAAAAACTGTTTTTT
TRBJ2-7,-,TRBV6-5,-,CASSPFGSYEQYF,TGTGCCAGCAGTCCATTCGGGTCCTACGAGCAGTACTTC
TRBJ1-4,-,TRBV7-9,-,CASSPSFETNEKLFF,TGTGCCAGCAGCCCTAGCTTCGAAACTAATGAAAAACTGTTTTTT
TRBJ1-3,-,TRBV28,TRBD1,CASGIPTGGSGNTIYF,TGTGCCAGCGGAATTCCGACAGGGGGCTCTGGAAACACCATATATTTT
TRBJ2-5,-,TRBV5-1,-,CASSLAMAKETQYF,TGCGCCAGCAGCTTGGCCATGGCCAAAGAGACCCAGTACTTC
TRBJ2-1,-,TRBV18,-,CASSPLQVNEQFF,TGTGCCAGCTCACCACTACAGGTGAATGAGCAGTTCTTC
TRBJ2-2,-,TRBV2,TRBD1,CASSSGTGGHGELFF,TGTGCCAGCAGTTCCGGGACAGGGGGCCACGGGGAGCTGTTTTTT
TRBJ2-1,-,TRBV3-1/TRBV3-2,-,CASSRLDIKRFF,TGTGCCAGCAGCCGTTTAGATATAAAAAGGTTCTTC
TRBJ2-5,-,TRBV18,-,CASSPLSGSQETQYF,TGTGCCAGCTCACCACTGTCAGGATCCCAAGAGACCCAGTACTTC
TRBJ2-3,-,TRBV7-3,TRBD2,CASSRGTITDTQYF,TGTGCCAGCAGCCGTGGGACTATCACAGATACGCAGTATTTT
TRBJ2-1,-,TRBV7-9,-,CASSQFRGRGINEQFF,TGTGCCAGCAGCCAATTTCGAGGGAGAGGTATTAATGAGCAGTTCTTC
TRBJ2-5,-,TRBV28,-,CASSPPTGRQETQYF,TGTGCCAGCAGTCCACCCACCGGCAGGCAAGAGACCCAGTACTTC
TRBJ2-3,-,TRBV6-5,-,CASSLETGTDTQYF,TGTGCCAGCAGTTTAGAGACAGGCACAGATACGCAGTATTTT
TRBJ1-3,once,TRBV4-3,-,CASSPGLSTIYF,TGCGCCAGCAGCCCAGGCCTGTCCACCATATATTTT
TRBJ2-1,-,TRBV9,-,CASSVAAGGLNNEQFF,TGTGCCAGCAGCGTAGCTGCTGGGGGCTTAAACAATGAGCAGTTCTTC
TRBJ2-3,-,TRBV5-6,-,CASSSTTDTQYF,TGTGCCAGCAGCTCCACAACAGATACGCAGTATTTT
TRBJ1-2,-,TRBV28,TRBD1,CASSLQGAGGYTF,TGTGCCAGCAGTTTACAGGGGGCGGGAGGCTACACCTTC
TRBJ2-2,-,TRBV2,-,CASSERGTGELFF,TGTGCCAGCAGTGAAAGAGGTACCGGGGAGCTGTTTTTT
TRBJ2-3,-,TRBV18,-,CASSPKPSTDTQYF,TGTGCCAGCTCACCGAAGCCTAGCACAGATACGCAGTATTTT
TRBJ1-5,-,TRBV3-1/TRBV3-2,TRBD1,CASSQVSRQGVQPQHF,TGTGCCAGCAGCCAAGTTTCCCGACAGGGGGTACAGCCCCAGCATTTT
TRBJ1-2,-,TRBV28,-,CASSLLTAFGSGYTF,TGTGCCAGCAGTTTACTTACAGCCTTCGGGAGTGGCTACACCTTC
TRBJ1-5,-,TRBV11-1,TRBD1,CASSPGQGNQPQHF,TGTGCCAGCAGCCCGGGACAGGGAAATCAGCCCCAGCATTTT
TRBJ2-7,-,TRBV3-1/TRBV3-2,-,CASSQRRVGYEQYF,TGTGCCAGCAGCCAAAGGAGGGTAGGGTACGAGCAGTACTTC
TRBJ2-7,-,TRBV11-2,-,CASSLTDSSYEQYF,TGTGCCAGCAGCTTAACGGACAGCTCCTACGAGCAGTACTTC
TRBJ2-1,-,TRBV11-2,-,CASSLASIGEQFF,TGTGCCAGCAGCTTAGCCTCGATCGGTGAGCAGTTCTTC
TRBJ1-2,-,TRBV5-1,-,CASSLVGADGYTF,TGCGCCAGCAGCTTGGTAGGGGCGGATGGCTACACCTTC
TRBJ2-1,once,TRBV7-3,TRBD2,CASSSLAGGPENEQFF,TGTGCCAGCAGCTCATTAGCGGGAGGGCCGGAAAATGAGCAGTTCTTC
TRBJ2-1,-,TRBV2,-,CASSELASYNEQFF,TGTGCCAGCAGTGAACTAGCGAGTTACAATGAGCAGTTCTTC
TRBJ1-4,-,TRBV4-1,-,CASSQLGVGTGNEKLFF,TGCGCCAGCAGCCAATTAGGAGTAGGAACAGGGAACGAAAAACTGTTTTTT
TRBJ2-7,-,TRBV29-1,TRBD1,CSAWTGLEQYF,TGCAGCGCGTGGACAGGGTTGGAGCAGTACTTC
TRBJ1-2,-,TRBV27,TRBD1,CASSSTGQGYGYTF,TGTGCCAGCAGTTCTACCGGACAGGGCTATGGCTACACCTTC
TRBJ2-3,-,TRBV4-1,TRBD2,CASSQVLAGAADTQYF,TGCGCCAGCAGCCAAGTGCTAGCGGGAGCCGCAGATACGCAGTATTTT
TRBJ2-5,-,TRBV9,TRBD2,CASSGPSGNYQETQYF,TGTGCCAGCAGCGGTCCTAGCGGGAACTACCAAGAGACCCAGTACTTC
TRBJ2-1,-,TRBV28,TRBD1,CASSLGDRGYNEQFF,TGTGCCAGCAGTTTAGGGGACAGGGGATACAATGAGCAGTTCTTC